One T cell receptor beta chain is described in this entry. This entry is derived from a study of T cell changes during pregnancy in multiple sclerosis. Germline V lookup: CDR1 MNHEY, CDR2 SVGAGI. The CDR3 is 15 residues long. V was shortened by 0 bases and J by 4 bases, with 9 bases between the two germline ends. Sequencing was performed with immunoSEQ multiplex PCR; in TCRdb, only in-frame clones are kept and a portion is missing. The data hold 69,000 or so clones, with roughly 90% observed a single time. The sample here was CD4+ T cells from peripheral blood mononuclear cells, taken in the third trimester of pregnancy. The origin of this receptor is a female donor in good health, enrolled as a control in a pregnancy study. The chain links TRBV6-5 to TRBJ1-4, with D unclear. The DNA for the CDR3 is TGTGCCAGCAGTTACTCGGGAGCCCATAATGAAAAACTGTTTTTT. Translation gives CASSYSGAHNEKLFF.